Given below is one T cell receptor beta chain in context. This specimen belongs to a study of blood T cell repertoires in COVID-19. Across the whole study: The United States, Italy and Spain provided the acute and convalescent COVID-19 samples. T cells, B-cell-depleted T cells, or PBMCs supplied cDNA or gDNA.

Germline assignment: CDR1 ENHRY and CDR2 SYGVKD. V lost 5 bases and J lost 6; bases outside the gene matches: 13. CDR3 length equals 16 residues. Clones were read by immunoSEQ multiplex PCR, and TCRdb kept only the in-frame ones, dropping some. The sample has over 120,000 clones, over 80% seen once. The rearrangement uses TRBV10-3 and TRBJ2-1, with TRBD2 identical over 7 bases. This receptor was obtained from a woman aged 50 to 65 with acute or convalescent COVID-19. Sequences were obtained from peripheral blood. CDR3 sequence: CAISPPGVAGVNEQFF. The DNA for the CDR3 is TGTGCCATCAGTCCCCCCGGGGTGGCGGGGGTCAATGAGCAGTTCTTC.